The source of this T cell receptor beta chain is a study of glioma-infiltrating T cells. Trimming removed 0 bases at V and 8 bases at J, with 16 bases between. The CDR3 length is 15 residues. Per germline, CDR1 LGHNA and CDR2 YNFKEQ. This clonotype was recorded many times. TCR alpha and beta CDR3 regions were amplified from RNA using iRepertoire nested multiplex PCR. One entry per CDR3 protein, called by TCRdb with MiXCR from the multiplex PCR reads. The profile shows around 130,000 distinct CDR3 sequences, around 25% of them singletons. The chain recombines TRBV4-2 with TRBJ1-1; possibly TRBD1 for D (6 bases). Specimen: glioma tissue, nonneoplastic brain tissue, or PBMCs (not recorded which). This clonotype was obtained from a human donor with low-grade glioma or glioblastoma, undergoing nonglioma brain surgery, or in good health (not recorded which). CDR3 DNA sequence: TGTGCCAGCAGCCAAGAACCCCGACAGGTTAAAGAAGCTTTCTTT. It encodes CASSQEPRQVKEAFF.